These T cell receptor delta chains were read from a single sample in a study of delta chains in infants with herpesvirus infections. TCRdb ran CATT on the RT-PCR reads. The sample comprises 1,200 to 1,500 delta-chain clones, 25% to 30% of which are singletons, and roughly 6.2% rests with the top ten. Specimen: peripheral blood, collected at time point 1 of longitudinal follow-up. The origin of the receptors is a human donor who was a Ugandan infant, either HIV-exposed or HIV-unexposed (not recorded which). Each CDR3 is given with its conserved first and last residue. Size tells how often a clone was seen (once, few, many) or the class of an expanded clone, and some rows leave it out.

cdr3_length clone_size v_call cdr3_aa
14 few TRDV1 CALGELKNTDKLIF
20 - TRDV1 CALGEREGLTGGYPTDKLIF
14 - TRDV1 CALGELRYADKLIF
21 few TRDV1 CALGYLPTTGGYRSYTDKLIF
16 large TRDV1 CALGFYWGIRGDKLIF
21 few TRDV1 CALGETGGIRVALLYTDKLIF
19 few TRDV1 CALGEGGCTGGYYTDKLIF
19 large TRDV1 CALGEQDSGGILQTDKLIF
15 - TRAV29/DV5 CAARGPLLGDGGLIF
26 few TRDV3 CAFRNGLPMRDTTLGDFTWDTRQMFF
22 - TRDV2 CACDQTLIRTGGDNPYTDKLIF
14 - TRDV2 CACDTWGTTDKLIF
17 few TRAV14/DV4 CALSEAKGEGKSGKLIF
20 - TRDV2 CACDTGDLLPSSWDTRQMFF
20 few TRDV1 CALGEPSLPPLRGHTDKLIF
16 - TRDV1 CALGEGGLGDTPKLIF
22 - TRDV1 CALGELLSLRYWGIDSSDKLIF
22 few TRDV1 CALGVSLASSTGGILYTDKLIF
18 few TRDV2 CACDTEGGHLTMTAQLFF
26 - TRDV2 CACDTAKGYWTRRTSTGDWYTDKLIF
15 - TRDV3 CAFLSRGNYTDKLIF
20 few TRDV1 CALGEVVLPSGAALTAQLFF
12 - TRDV1 CALGDPSLRLIF
24 - TRDV1 CALGDPPPIVITGGYAFYTDKLIF
18 - TRDV1 CALVEPGYWGTGPDKLIF
18 few TRDV1 CALGEPNLRTGGNDKLIF
20 few TRDV1 CALGEGVGGRGGSYTDKLIF
20 - TRAV29/DV5 CAASEISGYGGYRYTDKLIF
25 - TRDV1 CALGELPLRLRVGDTRRIKPDKLIF
21 few TRDV1 CALGEPLKVTKLGDDTDKLIF
19 - TRDV3 CASLHPLVGDPPYTDKLIF
25 - TRDV1 CALGELRGFPTDSYWGIRLTDKLIF
19 - TRDV1 CALGERNVLGDTAARPLIF
15 few TRDV1 CALFLPTLTGDKLIF
18 few TRDV1 CALGEVPERGINTDKLIF
19 - TRDV2 CACDTTTGGYAWDTRQMFF
19 - TRDV1 CALGERNVLGDTAARPLIF
23 - TRDV1 CALPLTLSSLRLSTGADTDKLIF
20 - TRDV3 CAFTFGTFLGGPIYTDKLIF
19 - TRDV1 CALGELSRTGGWGTDKLIF